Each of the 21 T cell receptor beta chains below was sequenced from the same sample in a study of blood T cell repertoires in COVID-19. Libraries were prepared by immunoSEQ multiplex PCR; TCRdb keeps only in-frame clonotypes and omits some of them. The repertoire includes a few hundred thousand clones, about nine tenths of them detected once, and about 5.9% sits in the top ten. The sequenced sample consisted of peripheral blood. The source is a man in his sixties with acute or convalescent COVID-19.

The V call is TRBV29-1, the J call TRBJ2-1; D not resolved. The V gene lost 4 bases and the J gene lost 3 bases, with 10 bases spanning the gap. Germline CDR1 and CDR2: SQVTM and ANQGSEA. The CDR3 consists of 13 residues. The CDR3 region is CSVVRESYNEQFF. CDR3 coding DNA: TGCAGCGTTGTTCGAGAGAGCTACAATGAGCAGTTCTTC.

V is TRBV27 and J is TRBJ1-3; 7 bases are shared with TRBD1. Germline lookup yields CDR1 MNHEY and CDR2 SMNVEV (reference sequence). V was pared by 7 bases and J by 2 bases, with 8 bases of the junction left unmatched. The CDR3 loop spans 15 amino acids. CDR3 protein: CASKPHQGAGNTIYF. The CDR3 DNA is TGTGCCAGCAAACCTCATCAGGGGGCTGGAAACACCATATATTTT.

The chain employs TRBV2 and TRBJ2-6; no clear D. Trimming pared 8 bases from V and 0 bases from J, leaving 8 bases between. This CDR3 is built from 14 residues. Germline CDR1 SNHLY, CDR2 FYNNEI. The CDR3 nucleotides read TGTGCCAGCGCAGATCTCTCTGGGGCCAACGTCCTGACTTTC. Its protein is CASADLSGANVLTF.

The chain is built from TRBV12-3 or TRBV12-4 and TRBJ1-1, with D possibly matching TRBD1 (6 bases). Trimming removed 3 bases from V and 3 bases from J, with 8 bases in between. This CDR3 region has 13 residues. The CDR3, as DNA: TGTGCCAGCAGTTTTAAGGGGGACACTGAAGCTTTCTTT. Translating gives CASSFKGDTEAFF.

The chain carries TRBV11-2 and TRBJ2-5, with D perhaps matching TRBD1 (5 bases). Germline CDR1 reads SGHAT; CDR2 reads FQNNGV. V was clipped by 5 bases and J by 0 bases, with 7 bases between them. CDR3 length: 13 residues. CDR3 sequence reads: CASSQGNQETQYF. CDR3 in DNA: TGTGCCAGCAGCCAGGGCAACCAAGAGACCCAGTACTTC.

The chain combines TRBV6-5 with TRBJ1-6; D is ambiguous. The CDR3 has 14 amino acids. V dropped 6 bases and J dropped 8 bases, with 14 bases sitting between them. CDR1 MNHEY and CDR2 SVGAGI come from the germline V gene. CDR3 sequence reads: CASRMRGVYSPLHF. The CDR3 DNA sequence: TGTGCCAGCAGAATGCGGGGAGTTTATTCACCCCTCCACTTT.

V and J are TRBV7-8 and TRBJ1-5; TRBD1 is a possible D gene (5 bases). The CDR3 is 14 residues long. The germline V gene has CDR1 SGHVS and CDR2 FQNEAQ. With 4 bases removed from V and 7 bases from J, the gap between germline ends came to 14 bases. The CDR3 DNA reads TGTGCCAGCAGCTCGGAGCAGGGCCGGCAGCCCCAGCATTTT. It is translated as CASSSEQGRQPQHF.

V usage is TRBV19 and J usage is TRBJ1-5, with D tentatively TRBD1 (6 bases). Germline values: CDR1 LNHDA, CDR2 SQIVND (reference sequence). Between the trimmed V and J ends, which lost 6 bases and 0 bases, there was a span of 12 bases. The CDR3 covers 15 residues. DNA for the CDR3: TGTGCCAGTAGCCACGGACAGTATAGCAATCAGCCCCAGCATTTT. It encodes CASSHGQYSNQPQHF.

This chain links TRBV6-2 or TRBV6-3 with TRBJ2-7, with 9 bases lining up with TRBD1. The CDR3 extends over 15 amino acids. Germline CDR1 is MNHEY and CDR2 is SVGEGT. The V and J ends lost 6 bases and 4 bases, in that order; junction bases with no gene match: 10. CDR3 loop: CASSGQGLVVYEQYF. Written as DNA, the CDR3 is TGTGCCAGCAGCGGACAGGGGTTAGTAGTGTACGAGCAGTACTTC.

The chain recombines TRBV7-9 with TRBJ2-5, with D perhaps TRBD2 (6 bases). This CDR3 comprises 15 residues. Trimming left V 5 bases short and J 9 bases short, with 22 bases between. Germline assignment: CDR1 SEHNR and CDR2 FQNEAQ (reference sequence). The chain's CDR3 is CASSLFAGRDRPQYF. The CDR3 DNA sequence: TGTGCCAGCAGCCTGTTTGCGGGAAGGGACCGGCCCCAGTACTTC.

The CDR3 coding sequence is TGTGCCAGCAGTGAAGGGGAACAGGGGTACAACGAGCAGTACTTC. Amino acids: CASSEGEQGYNEQYF. This chain joins TRBV6-1 and TRBJ2-7; 7 positions agree with TRBD1. This CDR3 region has 15 residues. Germline V gives CDR1 MNHNS, CDR2 SASEGT. The V and J ends lost 1 base and 5 bases, in that order; junction bases with no gene match: 8.

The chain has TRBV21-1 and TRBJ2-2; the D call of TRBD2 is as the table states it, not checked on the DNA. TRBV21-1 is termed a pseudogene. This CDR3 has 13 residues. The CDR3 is CASSKVDTGELFF. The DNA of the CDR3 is TGTGCCAGCAGCAAAGTCGACACCGGGGAGCTGTTTTTT.

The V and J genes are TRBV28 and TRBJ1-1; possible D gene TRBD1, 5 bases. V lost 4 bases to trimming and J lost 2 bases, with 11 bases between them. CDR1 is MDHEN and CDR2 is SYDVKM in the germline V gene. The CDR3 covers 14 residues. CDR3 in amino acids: CASSSDRANTEAFF. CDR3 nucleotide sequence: TGTGCCAGCAGTTCTGACAGAGCTAACACTGAAGCTTTCTTT.

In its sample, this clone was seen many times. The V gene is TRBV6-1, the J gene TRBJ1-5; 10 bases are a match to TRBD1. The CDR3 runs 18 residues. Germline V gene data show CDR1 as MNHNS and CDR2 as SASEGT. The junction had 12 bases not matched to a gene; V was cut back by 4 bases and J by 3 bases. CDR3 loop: CASSVEGGTGVFNQPQHF. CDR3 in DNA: TGTGCCAGCAGTGTCGAGGGAGGGACAGGGGTCTTCAATCAGCCCCAGCATTTT.

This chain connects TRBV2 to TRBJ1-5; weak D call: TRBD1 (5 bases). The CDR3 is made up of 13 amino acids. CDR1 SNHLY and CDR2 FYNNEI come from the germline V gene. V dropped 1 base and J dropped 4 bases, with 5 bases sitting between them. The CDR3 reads CASSEEGNQPQHF. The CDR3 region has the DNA TGTGCCAGCAGTGAAGAGGGGAATCAGCCCCAGCATTTT.

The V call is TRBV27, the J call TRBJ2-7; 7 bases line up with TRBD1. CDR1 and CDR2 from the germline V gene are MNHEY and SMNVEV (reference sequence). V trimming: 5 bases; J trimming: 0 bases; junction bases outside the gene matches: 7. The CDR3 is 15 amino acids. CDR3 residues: CASSATRGISYEQYF. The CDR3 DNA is TGTGCCAGCAGTGCCACCAGGGGGATCTCCTACGAGCAGTACTTC.

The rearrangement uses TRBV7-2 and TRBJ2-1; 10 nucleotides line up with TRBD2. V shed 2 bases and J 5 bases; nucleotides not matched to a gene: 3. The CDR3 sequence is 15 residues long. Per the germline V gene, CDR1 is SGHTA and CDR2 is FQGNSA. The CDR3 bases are TGTGCCAGCAGCTTAAAAGCGGGAGGGAACAATGAGCAGTTCTTC. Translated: CASSLKAGGNNEQFF.

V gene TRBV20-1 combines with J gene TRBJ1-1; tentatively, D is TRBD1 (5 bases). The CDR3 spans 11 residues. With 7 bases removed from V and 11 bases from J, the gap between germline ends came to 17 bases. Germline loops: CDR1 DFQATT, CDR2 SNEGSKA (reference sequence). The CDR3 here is CSGTDSSRAFF. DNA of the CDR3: TGCAGTGGCACAGACAGCTCGAGGGCTTTCTTT.

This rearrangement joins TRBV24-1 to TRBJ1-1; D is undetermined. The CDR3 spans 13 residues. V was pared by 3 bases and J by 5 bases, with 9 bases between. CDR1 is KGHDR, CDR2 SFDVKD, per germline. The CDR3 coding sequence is TGTGCCACCAGTGATCCCGGGAAAACTGAAGCTTTCTTT. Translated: CATSDPGKTEAFF.

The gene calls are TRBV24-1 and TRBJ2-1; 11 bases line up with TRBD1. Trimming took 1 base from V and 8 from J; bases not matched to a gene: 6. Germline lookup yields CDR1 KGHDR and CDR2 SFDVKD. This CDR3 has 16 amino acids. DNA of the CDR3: TGTGCCACCAGTGATTTTGGGACAGGGGGGGCCCATGAGCAGTTCTTC. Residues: CATSDFGTGGAHEQFF.

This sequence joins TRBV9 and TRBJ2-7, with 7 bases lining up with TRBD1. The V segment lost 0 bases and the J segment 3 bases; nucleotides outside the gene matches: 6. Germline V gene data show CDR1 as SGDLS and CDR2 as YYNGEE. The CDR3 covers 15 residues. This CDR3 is CASSVGGQIVYEQYF. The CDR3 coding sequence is TGTGCCAGCAGCGTAGGGGGACAGATAGTCTACGAGCAGTACTTC.